Detailed here is one T cell receptor (beta chain). Its antigen is as yet unknown. This specimen belongs to a study of T-cell memory formation after mild COVID-19. General study points: Memory cells collected pre-infection included some clones that later responded, suggesting cross-reactive memory joined.

In TCRdb, the 5' RACE reads were re-called with MiXCR into one record per CDR3 protein. The top ten hold roughly 23% of the sample, which has 190,000 or so distinct CDR3 sequences, over 20% seen once. This receptor was obtained from an adult woman who had mild COVID-19 (a few samples of this study predate the infection). Cell type and time point are not known. Sequencing was done on a sample of PBMCs or a T cell subset sorted from them (not recorded which).

CDR3 loop: CASSMDRDGEAFF. The CDR3 DNA sequence: TGTGCCAGCAGCATGGACAGGGACGGTGAAGCTTTCTTT. The chain carries TRBV11-1 and TRBJ1-1; TRBD1 agrees at 8 bases. Trimming removed 5 bases from V and 7 bases from J; junction bases left unmatched: 6. Germline CDR1 reads SGHAT; CDR2 reads FQDESV (reference sequence). The CDR3 spans 13 residues.